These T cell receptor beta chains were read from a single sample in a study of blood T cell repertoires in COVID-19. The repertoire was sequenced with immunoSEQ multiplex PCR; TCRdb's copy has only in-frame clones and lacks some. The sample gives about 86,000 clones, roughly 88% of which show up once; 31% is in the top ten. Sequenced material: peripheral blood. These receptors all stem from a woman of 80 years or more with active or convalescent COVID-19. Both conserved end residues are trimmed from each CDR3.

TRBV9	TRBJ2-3	ASSALLAGSTDTQY
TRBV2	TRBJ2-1	ASSQGTSGSNEQF
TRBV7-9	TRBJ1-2	ASSREQGGYT
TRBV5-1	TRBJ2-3	ASSLGLAGADTQY
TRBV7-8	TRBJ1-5	ASSLNREQPQH
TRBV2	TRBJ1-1	ASRAGGSTEAF
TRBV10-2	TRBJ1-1	ATSIALEAF
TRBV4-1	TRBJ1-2	ASSPLTRGPVYGYT
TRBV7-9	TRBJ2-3	ASSLVAGVPTDTQY
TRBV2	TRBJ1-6	ASRGGLSSYNSPLH
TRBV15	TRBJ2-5	ATSGRAGGPGQETQY
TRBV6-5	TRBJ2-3	ASTSGSADTQY
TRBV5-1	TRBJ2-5	ASSLAGTGPGETQY
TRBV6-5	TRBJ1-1	ASSYSPGVMNTEAF